One and the same sample provided the 3 T cell receptor beta chains below, sequenced in a study of cytomegalovirus exposure and HLA in healthy donors. Amplification used 60 Vbeta primers and 13 Jbeta primers. Sequencing was performed with immunoSEQ multiplex PCR; in TCRdb, only in-frame clones are kept and a portion is missing. The data show some 150,000 clones, 80% to 85% seen once. Source material: PBMCs. The receptors here all came from a woman aged 45-60 years in good health and CMV-seropositive.

The V gene is TRBV19, the J gene TRBJ2-1; tentatively, D is TRBD2 (5 bases). CDR3 length equals 12 residues. Germline CDR1 and CDR2: LNHDA and SQIVND (reference sequence). Trimming cost V 2 bases and J 7 bases, with 6 bases left between them. CDR3 loop: CASSIWENEQFF. The CDR3 nucleotides are TGTGCCAGTAGTATATGGGAGAATGAGCAGTTCTTC.

The V gene is TRBV5-4, the J gene TRBJ2-3; 8 bases are shared with TRBD2. J lost 5 bases, V lost 4 bases, and 9 bases had no gene match. This CDR3 region has 15 residues. Per the germline V gene, CDR1 is SGHNT and CDR2 is YYREEE (reference sequence). CDR3 nucleotide sequence: TGTGCCAGCAGCCAGGGCGGGGGGTTTGTAGATACGCAGTATTTT. Translating it yields CASSQGGGFVDTQYF.

The chain is built from TRBV12-5 and TRBJ1-5; 9 nucleotides line up with TRBD1. V was clipped by 6 bases and J by 6 bases; unmatched bases: 9. From germline, CDR1 is LGHNT and CDR2 FRNRAP. The CDR3 is 15 residues long. CDR3 in DNA: TGTGCTAGTGGAACGGGACAGGGTATAAGTCAGCCCCAGCATTTT. Translated: CASGTGQGISQPQHF.